This TCR beta chain was recorded in a study of identical twins. Overall study results and limits: Zero-insertion analyses might be partly confounded by invariant T cells like MAIT and iNKT. Insertions were fewer in abundant cord blood beta clonotypes, whereas memory repertoires showed none of this pattern.

As concerns this clonotype: Its antigen is undetermined.

TCRdb passed the 5' RACE reads through MiXCR, listing each CDR3 protein once. In the table there are roughly 750,000 distinct CDR3 sequences, approximately 21% of which are singletons. The V end was cut by 4 bases, the J end by 1 base, with 26 bases between. Germline assignment: CDR1 SGHRS and CDR2 YFSETQ. This CDR3 region has 19 residues. This same sample was also taken into another study, of T cells expressing NK-cell markers. That investigation notes: Among the experiments, several used an anti-gamma-delta TCR antibody to restrict sorting to alpha-beta TCR T cells.

This receptor was obtained from a woman between 18 and 29 years old in good health. The V and J genes are TRBV5-1 and TRBJ1-2; D may be TRBD1 (6 bases). The sequencing sample was made of PBMCs. The CDR3 here is CASSRMPGEDSHLNYGYTF. In DNA, the CDR3 is TGCGCCAGCAGCCGAATGCCGGGGGAGGACAGCCACCTTAACTATGGCTACACCTTC.